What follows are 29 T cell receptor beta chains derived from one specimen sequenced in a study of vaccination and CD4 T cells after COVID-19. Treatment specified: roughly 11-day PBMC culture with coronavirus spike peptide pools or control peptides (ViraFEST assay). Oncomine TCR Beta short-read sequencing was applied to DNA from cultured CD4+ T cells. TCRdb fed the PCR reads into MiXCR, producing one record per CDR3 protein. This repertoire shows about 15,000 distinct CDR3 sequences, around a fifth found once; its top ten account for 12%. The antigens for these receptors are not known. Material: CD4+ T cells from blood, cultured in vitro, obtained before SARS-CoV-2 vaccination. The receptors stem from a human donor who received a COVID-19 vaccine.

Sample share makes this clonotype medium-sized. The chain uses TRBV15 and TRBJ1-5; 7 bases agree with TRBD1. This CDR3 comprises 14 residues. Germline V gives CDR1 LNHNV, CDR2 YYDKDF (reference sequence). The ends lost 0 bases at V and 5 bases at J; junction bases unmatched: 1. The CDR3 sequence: CATSREGGYQPQHF. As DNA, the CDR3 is TGTGCCACCAGCAGAGAAGGGGGCTATCAGCCCCAGCATTTT.

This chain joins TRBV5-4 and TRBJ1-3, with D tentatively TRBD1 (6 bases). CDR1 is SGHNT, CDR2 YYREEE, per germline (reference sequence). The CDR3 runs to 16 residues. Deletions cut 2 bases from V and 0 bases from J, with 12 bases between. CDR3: CASSFTGMISGNTIYF. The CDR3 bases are TGTGCCAGCAGCTTTACAGGGATGATCTCTGGAAACACCATATATTTT.

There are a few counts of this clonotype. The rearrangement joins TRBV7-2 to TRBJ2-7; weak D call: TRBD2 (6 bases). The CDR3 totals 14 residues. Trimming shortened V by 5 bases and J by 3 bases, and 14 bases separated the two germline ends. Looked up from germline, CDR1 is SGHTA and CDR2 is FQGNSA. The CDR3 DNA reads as TGTGCCAGCAGCCGGGGGTTAAGCAACTACGAGCAGTACTTC. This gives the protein CASSRGLSNYEQYF.

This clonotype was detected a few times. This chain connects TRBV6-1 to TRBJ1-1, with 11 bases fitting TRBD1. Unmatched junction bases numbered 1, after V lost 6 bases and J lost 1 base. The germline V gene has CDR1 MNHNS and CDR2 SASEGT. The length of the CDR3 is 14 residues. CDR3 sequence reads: CASRDRGPNTEAFF. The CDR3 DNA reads TGTGCCAGCAGGGACAGGGGGCCGAACACTGAAGCTTTCTTT.

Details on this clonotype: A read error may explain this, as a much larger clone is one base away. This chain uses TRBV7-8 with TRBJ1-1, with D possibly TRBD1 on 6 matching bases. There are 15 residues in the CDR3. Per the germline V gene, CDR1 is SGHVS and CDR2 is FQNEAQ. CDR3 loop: CTSSSEGGMNTEAFF. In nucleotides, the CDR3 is TGTACCAGCAGCTCGGAGGGGGGAATGAACACTGAAGCTTTCTTT.

This chain's CDR3 is CASSIYRQTQETQYF. The DNA of the CDR3 is TGTGCCAGTAGTATTTATCGACAGACCCAAGAGACCCAGTACTTC. The V and J genes are TRBV19 and TRBJ2-5, with D perhaps TRBD1 (5 bases). The CDR3 loop spans 15 amino acids. CDR1 is LNHDA and CDR2 is SQIVND in the germline V gene (reference sequence). V lost 3 bases and J lost 1, with 12 bases in between.

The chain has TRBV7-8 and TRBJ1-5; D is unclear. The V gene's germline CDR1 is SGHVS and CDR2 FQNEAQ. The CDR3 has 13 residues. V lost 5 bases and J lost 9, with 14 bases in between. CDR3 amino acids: CASSPSPARPQHF. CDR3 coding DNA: TGTGCCAGCAGCCCAAGTCCGGCGCGGCCCCAGCATTTT.

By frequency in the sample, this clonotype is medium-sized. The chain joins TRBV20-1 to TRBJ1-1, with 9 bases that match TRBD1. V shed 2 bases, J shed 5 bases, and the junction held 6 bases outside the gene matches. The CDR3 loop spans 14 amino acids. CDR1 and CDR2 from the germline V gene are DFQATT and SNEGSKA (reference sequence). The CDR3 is CSARYTGGKTEAFF. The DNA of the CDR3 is TGCAGTGCTAGATATACAGGGGGCAAAACTGAAGCTTTCTTT.

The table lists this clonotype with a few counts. CDR3 nucleotides: TGTGCCAGCAGTTTATATTTTGGTAGCTATACGATAAGATACGAGCAGTACTTC. Its protein is CASSLYFGSYTIRYEQYF. V gene TRBV27 combines with J gene TRBJ2-7; no definite D call. Trimming stripped 1 base from V and 4 bases from J, with 23 bases between. The CDR3 is 18 amino acids. Germline values: CDR1 MNHEY, CDR2 SMNVEV (reference sequence).

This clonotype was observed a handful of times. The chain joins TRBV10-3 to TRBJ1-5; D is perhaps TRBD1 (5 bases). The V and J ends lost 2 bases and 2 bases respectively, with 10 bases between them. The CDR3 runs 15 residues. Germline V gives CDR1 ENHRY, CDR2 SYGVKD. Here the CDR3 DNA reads TGTGCCATCAGTGAGAGGCAGGGTGGCAATCAGCCCCAGCATTTT. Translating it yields CAISERQGGNQPQHF.

CDR3 in amino acids: CASSLAGQVQGNADTQYF. In DNA form, the CDR3 reads TGCGCCAGCAGCTTGGCAGGGCAGGTACAGGGGAATGCAGATACGCAGTATTTT. The gene calls are TRBV5-1 and TRBJ2-3; 7 nucleotides match TRBD1. Losses at the gene ends were 0 bases for V and 4 bases for J; bases not matched to a gene: 14. The CDR3 contains 18 residues. CDR1 is SGHRS, CDR2 YFSETQ, per germline.

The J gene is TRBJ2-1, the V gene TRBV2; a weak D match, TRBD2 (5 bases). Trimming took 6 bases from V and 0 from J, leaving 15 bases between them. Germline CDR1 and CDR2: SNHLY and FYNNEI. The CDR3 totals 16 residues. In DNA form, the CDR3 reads TGTGCCAGCAGCGCTAGCTTTCCAAGCTCCTACAATGAGCAGTTCTTC. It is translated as CASSASFPSSYNEQFF.

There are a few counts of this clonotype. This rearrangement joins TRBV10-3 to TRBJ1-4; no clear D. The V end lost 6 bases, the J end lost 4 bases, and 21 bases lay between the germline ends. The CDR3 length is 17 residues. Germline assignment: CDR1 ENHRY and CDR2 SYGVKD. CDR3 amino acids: CAISQEPPTGYNEKLFF. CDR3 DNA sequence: TGTGCCATCAGCCAAGAGCCCCCGACGGGTTATAATGAAAAACTGTTTTTT.

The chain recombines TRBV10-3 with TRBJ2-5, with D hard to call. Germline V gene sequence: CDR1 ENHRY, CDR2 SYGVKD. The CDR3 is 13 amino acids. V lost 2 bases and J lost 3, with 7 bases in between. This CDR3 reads CAISERREETQYF. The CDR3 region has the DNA TGTGCCATCAGTGAGCGGCGAGAAGAGACCCAGTACTTC.

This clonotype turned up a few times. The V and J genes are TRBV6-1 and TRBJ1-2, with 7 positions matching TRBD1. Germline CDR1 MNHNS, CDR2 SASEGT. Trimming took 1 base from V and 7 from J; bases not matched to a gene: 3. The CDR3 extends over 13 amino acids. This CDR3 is CASSEVTGVGYTF. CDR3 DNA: TGTGCCAGCAGTGAAGTCACAGGGGTTGGCTACACCTTC.

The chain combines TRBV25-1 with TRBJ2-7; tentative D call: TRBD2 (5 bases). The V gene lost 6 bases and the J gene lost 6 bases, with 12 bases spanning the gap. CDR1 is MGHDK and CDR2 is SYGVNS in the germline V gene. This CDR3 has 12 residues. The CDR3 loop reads CASRRLSSEQYF. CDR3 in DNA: TGTGCCAGCAGGCGACTATCTTCCGAGCAGTACTTC.

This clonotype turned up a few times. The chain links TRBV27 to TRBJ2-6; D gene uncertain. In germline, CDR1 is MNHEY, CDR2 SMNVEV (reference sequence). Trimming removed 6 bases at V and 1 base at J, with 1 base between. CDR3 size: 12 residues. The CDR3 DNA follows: TGTGCCAGCAGATCTGGGGCCAACGTCCTGACTTTC. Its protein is CASRSGANVLTF. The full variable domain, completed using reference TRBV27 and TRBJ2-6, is EAQVTQNPRYLITVTGKKLTVTCSQNMNHEYMSWYRQDPGLGLRQIYYSMNVEVTDKGDVPEGYKVSRKEKRNFPLILESPSPNQTSLYFCASRSGANVLTFGAGSRLTVL.

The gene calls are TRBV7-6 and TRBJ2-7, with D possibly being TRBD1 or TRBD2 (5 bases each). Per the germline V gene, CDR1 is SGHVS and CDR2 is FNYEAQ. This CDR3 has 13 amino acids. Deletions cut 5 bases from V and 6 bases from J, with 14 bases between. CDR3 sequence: CASSRAWGFEQYF. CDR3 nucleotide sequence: TGTGCCAGCAGCCGAGCTTGGGGGTTCGAGCAGTACTTC.

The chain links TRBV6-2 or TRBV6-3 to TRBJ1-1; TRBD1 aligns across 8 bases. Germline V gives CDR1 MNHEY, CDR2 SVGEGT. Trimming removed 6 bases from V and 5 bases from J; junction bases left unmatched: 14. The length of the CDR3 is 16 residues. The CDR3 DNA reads TGTGCCAGCAGACCACTACCCGGGACAGGAGGAACTGAAGCTTTCTTT. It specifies CASRPLPGTGGTEAFF.

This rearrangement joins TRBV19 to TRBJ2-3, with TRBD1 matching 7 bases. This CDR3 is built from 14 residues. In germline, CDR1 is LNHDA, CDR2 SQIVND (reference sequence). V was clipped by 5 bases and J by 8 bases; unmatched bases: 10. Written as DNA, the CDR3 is TGTGCCAGTAGTGTGGGGGACAGTCAATCTACGCAGTATTTT. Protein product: CASSVGDSQSTQYF. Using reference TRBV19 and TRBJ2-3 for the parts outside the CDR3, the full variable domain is DGGITQSPKYLFRKEGQNVTLSCEQNLNHDAMYWYRQDPGQGLRLIYYSQIVNDFQKGDIAEGYSVSREKKESFPLTVTSAQKNPTAFYLCASSVGDSQSTQYFGPGTRLTVL.

In DNA, the CDR3 is TGTGCCAGCAGCCCAGCAGTGCTCGGGGAGACCCAGTACTTC. It translates to CASSPAVLGETQYF. This chain joins TRBV7-9 and TRBJ2-5; no reliable D call. The CDR3 spans 14 residues. Germline V CDR1 and CDR2: SEHNR, FQNEAQ (reference sequence). V was shortened by 5 bases and J by 5 bases, with 15 bases between the two germline ends.

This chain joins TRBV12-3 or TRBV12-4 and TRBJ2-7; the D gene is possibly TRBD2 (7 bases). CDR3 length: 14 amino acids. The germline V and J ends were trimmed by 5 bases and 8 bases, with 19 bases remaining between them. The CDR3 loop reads CASSTVGGLGKQYF. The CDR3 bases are TGTGCCAGCAGTACCGTGGGGGGGCTAGGGAAGCAGTACTTC.

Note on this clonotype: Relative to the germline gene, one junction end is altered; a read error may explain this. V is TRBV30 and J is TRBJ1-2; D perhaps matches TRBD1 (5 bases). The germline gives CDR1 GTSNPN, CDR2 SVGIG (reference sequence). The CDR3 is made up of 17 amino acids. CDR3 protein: CARSTLRDGSIKYGYTF. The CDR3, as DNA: TGTGCCAGGAGTACGCTACGGGACGGTTCGATTAAATATGGCTACACCTTC.

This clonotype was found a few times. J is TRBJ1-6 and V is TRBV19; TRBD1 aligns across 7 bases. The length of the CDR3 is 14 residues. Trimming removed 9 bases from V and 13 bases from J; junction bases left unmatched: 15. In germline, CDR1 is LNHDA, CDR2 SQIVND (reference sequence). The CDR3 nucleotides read TGTGCCAGCCGGACAGGCGAAGGATTAGCTCCCCTCCACTTT. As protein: CASRTGEGLAPLHF.

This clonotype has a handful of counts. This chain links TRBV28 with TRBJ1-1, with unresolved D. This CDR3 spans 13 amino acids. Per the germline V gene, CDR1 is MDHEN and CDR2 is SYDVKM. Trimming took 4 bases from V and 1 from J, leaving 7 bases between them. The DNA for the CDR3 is TGTGCCAGCAGTTCGGGATCGAACACTGAAGCTTTCTTT. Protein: CASSSGSNTEAFF.

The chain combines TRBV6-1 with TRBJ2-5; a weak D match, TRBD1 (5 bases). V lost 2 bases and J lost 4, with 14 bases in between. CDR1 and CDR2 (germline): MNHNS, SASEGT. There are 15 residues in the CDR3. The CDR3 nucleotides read TGTGCCAGCAGTGAAATTTTAGGGCAGGGAGAGACCCAGTACTTC. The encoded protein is CASSEILGQGETQYF.

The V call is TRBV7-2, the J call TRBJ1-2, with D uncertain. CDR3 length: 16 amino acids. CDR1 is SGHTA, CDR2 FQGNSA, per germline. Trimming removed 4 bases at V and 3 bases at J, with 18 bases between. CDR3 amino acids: CASSSYSRAGDYGYTF. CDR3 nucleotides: TGTGCCAGCAGCTCGTACTCAAGGGCAGGCGACTATGGCTACACCTTC.

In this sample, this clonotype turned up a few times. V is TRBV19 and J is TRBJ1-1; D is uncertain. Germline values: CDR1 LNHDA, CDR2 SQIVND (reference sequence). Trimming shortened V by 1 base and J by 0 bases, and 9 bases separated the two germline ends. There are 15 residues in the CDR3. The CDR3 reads CASSIGTRVNTEAFF. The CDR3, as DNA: TGTGCCAGTAGTATAGGGACTAGAGTGAACACTGAAGCTTTCTTT.

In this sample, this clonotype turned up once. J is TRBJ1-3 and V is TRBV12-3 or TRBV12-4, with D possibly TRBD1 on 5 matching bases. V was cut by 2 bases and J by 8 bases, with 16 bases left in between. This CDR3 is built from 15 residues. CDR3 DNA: TGTGCCAGCAGTTTAACCTTGGACACACTGCACACCATATATTTT. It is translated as CASSLTLDTLHTIYF.